The 26 T cell receptor beta chains below were found in one sample sequenced in a study of blood T cell repertoires in COVID-19 (dated by TCRdb to 2019 to 2021). Library construction relied on the immunoSEQ multiplex PCR assay. TCRdb mirrors the immuneACCESS table, restricted to in-frame sequences. Some clones are absent from its copies; in checked studies, under half trace to an unresolved V gene, and the reason for the others is unknown. This sample has approximately 150,000 clones in its table, and around 84% of those were observed once. 2% to 2.5% of the sample lies in the top ten. Source material: PBMCs or T cells enriched from blood (not recorded which). Every receptor here comes from a middle-aged man with acute COVID-19.

V is TRBV6-1 and J is TRBJ2-7, with 10 bases aligning to TRBD2. CDR3 length: 15 residues. The ends lost 2 bases at V and 7 bases at J; junction bases unmatched: 8. Germline V gene data show CDR1 as MNHNS and CDR2 as SASEGT. The CDR3 loop is CASSELSSGSGEQYF. CDR3 in DNA: TGTGCCAGCAGTGAACTCTCTAGCGGGAGTGGAGAGCAGTACTTC.

The chain is built from TRBV30 and TRBJ2-7, with 7 bases that match TRBD2. V was pared by 2 bases and J by 0 bases, with 1 base of the junction left unmatched. The CDR3 totals 13 residues. Germline CDR1 reads GTSNPN; CDR2 reads SVGIG (reference sequence). CDR3 sequence (DNA): TGTGCCTGGAGTTCGGGGGGCTCCTACGAGCAGTACTTC. The encoded protein is CAWSSGGSYEQYF. The full variable domain, with the rest looked up from reference TRBV30 and TRBJ2-7, is SQTIHQWPATLVQPVGSPLSLECTVEGTSNPNLYWYRQAAGRGLQLLFYSVGIGQISSEVPQNLSASRPQDRQFILSSKKLLLSDSGFYLCAWSSGGSYEQYFGPGTRLTVT.

The rearrangement links TRBV19 to TRBJ2-7; possible D gene TRBD2, 6 bases. Germline loops: CDR1 LNHDA, CDR2 SQIVND (reference sequence). V shed 5 bases and J shed 5 bases, with 25 bases lying between them. This CDR3 region has 17 residues. The CDR3 region is CASSPSPQGGLGNEQYF. The CDR3 nucleotides read TGTGCCAGTAGTCCCTCCCCCCAGGGAGGATTAGGCAACGAGCAGTACTTC.

The chain joins TRBV4-2 to TRBJ1-3; possible D gene TRBD1, 6 bases. The ends were cut back, 2 bases at V and 6 bases at J, with 26 bases in the middle. Germline CDR1 is LGHNA and CDR2 is YNFKEQ. The CDR3 length is 19 residues. The CDR3 sequence: CASSQFLAQGTPIENTIYF. CDR3 DNA sequence: TGTGCCAGCAGCCAATTTCTGGCCCAAGGGACACCGATAGAAAACACCATATATTTT.

This clone appeared a single time. The same CDR3 arises from other DNA sequences in this sample as well. V gene TRBV11-2 combines with J gene TRBJ1-3; unclear D gene. V was cut by 1 base and J by 4 bases, with 5 bases left in between. Germline lookup yields CDR1 SGHAT and CDR2 FQNNGV. This CDR3 has 13 residues. CDR3 in amino acids: CASSLAGGNTIYF. The CDR3 nucleotides are TGTGCCAGCAGCTTAGCAGGAGGAAACACCATATATTTT.

The sample holds a few counts of this clone. CDR3 residues: CASSSRGGDGYTF. DNA for the CDR3: TGTGCCAGCAGTTCTCGGGGAGGGGATGGCTACACCTTC. J is TRBJ1-2 and V is TRBV6-6; D may be TRBD1 (5 bases). The germline V gene encodes CDR1 MNHNY and CDR2 SVGAGI (reference sequence). Trimming took 4 bases from V and 6 from J, leaving 12 bases between them. CDR3 length: 13 amino acids.

This clone was seen a few times. V and J are TRBV28 and TRBJ1-2, with D unclear. The CDR3 length is 13 residues. Germline-derived CDR1 and CDR2 are MDHEN and SYDVKM. V gave up 3 bases and J gave up 4 bases, with 9 bases separating them. CDR3 coding DNA: TGTGCCAGCAGTTTGTCGGGGTTCTATGGCTACACCTTC. Protein: CASSLSGFYGYTF.

This clone showed up just a few times. CDR3 sequence reads: CASSIEGREGETQYF. The CDR3 region has the DNA TGTGCCAGTAGTATAGAGGGCCGCGAGGGAGAGACCCAGTACTTC. The rearrangement links TRBV19 to TRBJ2-5; tentative D call: TRBD2 (5 bases). Trimming cost V 0 bases and J 4 bases, with 12 bases left between them. This CDR3 has 15 residues. The V gene's germline CDR1 is LNHDA and CDR2 SQIVND (reference sequence).

J is TRBJ1-4 and V is TRBV18; 10 nucleotides align to TRBD1. The germline V gene has CDR1 KGHSH and CDR2 LQKENI. CDR3 length: 17 residues. The J segment lost 0 bases and the V segment lost 6 bases, leaving 7 bases of the junction unmatched. The CDR3 here is CASSLTGGFATNEKLFF. The CDR3 DNA follows: TGTGCCAGCTCTCTGACAGGGGGCTTTGCAACTAATGAAAAACTGTTTTTT.

On this clone: This CDR3 is also generated by other DNA sequences in the sample. This chain joins TRBV11-2 and TRBJ1-1; no firm D call. The germline gives CDR1 SGHAT, CDR2 FQNNGV. V lost 2 bases, J lost 5 bases, and 9 bases lay in between. This CDR3 has 13 amino acids. The CDR3 spells CASSLFTGTEAFF. CDR3 coding DNA: TGTGCCAGCAGCTTATTTACCGGGACTGAAGCTTTCTTT.

The V and J genes are TRBV4-2 and TRBJ2-2; 7 bases align to TRBD2. Trimming removed 3 bases from V and 3 bases from J; junction bases left unmatched: 7. CDR3 length: 16 residues. Germline V gene sequence: CDR1 LGHNA, CDR2 YNFKEQ. The chain's CDR3 is CASSQKGLGDTGELFF. The CDR3, as DNA: TGTGCCAGCAGCCAGAAAGGACTAGGGGACACCGGGGAGCTGTTTTTT.

This clone was observed a single time. The rearrangement links TRBV5-1 to TRBJ2-2; 8 nucleotides align to TRBD1. Germline-derived CDR1 and CDR2 are SGHRS and YFSETQ. Trimming took 4 bases from V and 6 from J; bases not matched to a gene: 8. CDR3 size: 15 residues. The CDR3 nucleotides read TGCGCCAGCAGCCTAGGACAGGGTGGGGCCGGGGAGCTGTTTTTT. This gives the protein CASSLGQGGAGELFF.

The rearrangement links TRBV5-1 to TRBJ2-3; a possible D gene is TRBD2 (5 bases). In germline, CDR1 is SGHRS, CDR2 YFSETQ. This CDR3 spans 13 amino acids. The V gene lost 3 bases and the J gene lost 6 bases, with 11 bases spanning the gap. CDR3 sequence: CASSSDFADTQYF. The CDR3 nucleotides read TGCGCCAGCAGCTCGGACTTCGCGGATACGCAGTATTTT.

This clone was counted a single time. The rearrangement links TRBV7-2 to TRBJ1-5; D gene ambiguous. The ends were cut back, 2 bases at V and 0 bases at J, with 11 bases in the middle. CDR3 size: 16 residues. Germline V lookup: CDR1 SGHTA, CDR2 FQGNSA. The CDR3 here is CASSLSQSNSNQPQHF. Written as DNA, the CDR3 is TGTGCCAGCAGCTTAAGTCAGTCAAATAGCAATCAGCCCCAGCATTTT. Using reference TRBV7-2 and TRBJ1-5 for the parts outside the CDR3, the full variable domain is GAGVSQSPSNKVTEKGKDVELRCDPISGHTALYWYRQSLGQGLEFLIYFQGNSAPDKSGLPSDRFSAERTGGSVSTLTIQRTQQEDSAVYLCASSLSQSNSNQPQHFGDGTRLSIL.

V usage is TRBV15 and J usage is TRBJ2-3; 9 nucleotides agree with TRBD1. V shed 4 bases and J 4 bases; nucleotides not matched to a gene: 15. CDR3 length equals 18 residues. In germline, CDR1 is LNHNV, CDR2 YYDKDF (reference sequence). CDR3 residues: CATSTNKAGTGLPDTQYF. CDR3 DNA sequence: TGTGCCACCAGCACAAATAAAGCCGGGACAGGGTTGCCAGATACGCAGTATTTT.

The chain has TRBV5-1 and TRBJ1-1; 7 bases match TRBD1. The germline V gene has CDR1 SGHRS and CDR2 YFSETQ. V gave up 5 bases and J gave up 7 bases; unmatched junction bases: 8. CDR3 length: 13 residues. The CDR3 sequence: CASSRQGEGEAFF. In DNA, the CDR3 is TGCGCCAGCAGTAGACAGGGAGAGGGTGAAGCTTTCTTT.

This clone was recorded a few times. V usage is TRBV7-2 and J usage is TRBJ1-2; no firm D call. CDR1 is SGHTA, CDR2 FQGNSA, per germline. The CDR3 loop spans 13 amino acids. Trimming removed 2 bases at V and 1 base at J, with 5 bases between. The DNA of the CDR3 is TGTGCCAGCAGCTTAAAGCGTAACTATGGCTACACCTTC. It translates to CASSLKRNYGYTF.

V usage is TRBV28 and J usage is TRBJ2-7, with D possibly matching TRBD1 (8 bases). V lost 6 bases and J lost 7, with 16 bases in between. Germline loops: CDR1 MDHEN, CDR2 SYDVKM. The CDR3 extends over 13 amino acids. In nucleotides, the CDR3 is TGTGCCAGCAGGACAGGGGAGGGTCGAGAGCAGTACTTC. Residues: CASRTGEGREQYF.

This chain connects TRBV24-1 to TRBJ1-1; D is unclear. The CDR3 runs to 14 residues. V lost 8 bases, J lost 0 bases, and 12 bases lay in between. CDR1 and CDR2 from the germline V gene are KGHDR and SFDVKD. CDR3 DNA: TGTGCCACCAAGGTAGAGGCAATGAACACTGAAGCTTTCTTT. The encoded protein is CATKVEAMNTEAFF.

The V and J genes are TRBV5-1 and TRBJ2-7; D is unresolved. V was pared by 4 bases and J by 1 base, with 15 bases between. The CDR3 sequence is 15 residues long. From germline, CDR1 is SGHRS and CDR2 YFSETQ. Here the CDR3 reads CASSLLVADSYEQYF. Here the CDR3 DNA reads TGCGCCAGCAGCCTCCTCGTGGCAGATTCCTACGAGCAGTACTTC.

The CDR3 is CASSLGLDRIHSPLHF. CDR3 nucleotides: TGTGCCAGCAGCTTAGGGTTAGACAGGATCCATTCACCCCTCCACTTT. This chain connects TRBV11-2 to TRBJ1-6; TRBD1 is a possible D gene (6 bases). The CDR3 runs to 16 residues. Germline V gives CDR1 SGHAT, CDR2 FQNNGV. The V and J ends lost 1 base and 8 bases respectively, with 15 bases between them.

This clone was seen at least ten times. J is TRBJ1-1 and V is TRBV5-4; D unresolved. The germline V gene has CDR1 SGHNT and CDR2 YYREEE (reference sequence). The CDR3 is made up of 13 amino acids. V was trimmed by 1 base and J by 0 bases, leaving 4 bases between them. The CDR3 loop reads CASSLTVNTEAFF. The CDR3 nucleotides read TGTGCCAGCAGCTTGACAGTGAACACTGAAGCTTTCTTT.

J is TRBJ1-5 and V is TRBV2; 12 bases map to TRBD1. The J segment lost 6 bases and the V segment lost 9 bases, leaving 9 bases of the junction unmatched. The CDR3 extends over 15 amino acids. CDR1 SNHLY and CDR2 FYNNEI come from the germline V gene. CDR3 sequence (DNA): TGTGCCAGTGTTGGGGGGACAGGGGGCCTTCAGCCCCAGCATTTT. This gives the protein CASVGGTGGLQPQHF.

This clone appeared a few times. The CDR3 DNA reads as TGTGCCAGCAACGTAGGACAGGGGGGAAAACTGTTTTTT. It translates to CASNVGQGGKLFF. V is TRBV6-6 and J is TRBJ1-4, with TRBD1 identical over 10 bases. The junction had 6 bases not matched to a gene; V was cut back by 7 bases and J by 10 bases. Germline assignment: CDR1 MNHNY and CDR2 SVGAGI (reference sequence). This CDR3 spans 13 amino acids.

DNA of the CDR3: TGTGCCAGCAGTTTAGCCGGAGCCGATACGCAGTATTTT. It codes for CASSLAGADTQYF. This chain links TRBV12-3 or TRBV12-4 with TRBJ2-3; D is uncertain. Trimming removed 0 bases at V and 6 bases at J, with 7 bases between. The CDR3 spans 13 residues.

The V call is TRBV28, the J call TRBJ1-2; no clear D gene. CDR3 length equals 13 residues. The V end lost 6 bases, the J end lost 1 base, and 9 bases lay between the germline ends. CDR1 and CDR2 from the germline V gene are MDHEN and SYDVKM. This CDR3 is CASRRDNNYGYTF. In DNA form, the CDR3 reads TGTGCCAGCAGAAGAGACAATAACTATGGCTACACCTTC.